This T cell receptor beta chain emerged from a study of response to subunit inactivated influenza vaccine. This clonotype came up a few times. V was pared by 0 bases and J by 7 bases, with 9 bases between. Germline CDR1 is KGHSH and CDR2 is LQKENI. This CDR3 comprises 14 residues. TCRdb processed the RT-PCR reads anew with MiXCR; each CDR3 protein has one entry. The sample carries 500,000 to 600,000 distinct CDR3 sequences, 15% to 20% recorded once. The sample in question was CD4+ T cells sorted from PBMCs, obtained less than 30 months after vaccination. The origin of this receptor is a man in his fifties or sixties who received an inactivated influenza vaccine. This chain links TRBV18 with TRBJ2-2; D not resolved. The CDR3 sequence is CASSPPSLFGELFF. The CDR3 bases are TGTGCCAGCTCACCACCGTCGCTATTCGGGGAGCTGTTTTTT. The full variable domain, in which reference TRBV18 and TRBJ2-2 provide the parts outside the CDR3, is NAGVMQNPRHLVRRRGQEARLRCSPMKGHSHVYWYRQLPEEGLKFMVYLQKENIIDESGMPKERFSAEFPKEGPSILRIQQVVRGDSAAYFCASSPPSLFGELFFGEGSRLTVL.